The 24 T cell receptor beta chains below come from one sample, sequenced in a study of post-analysis software for immune sequencing data. Unique molecular identifiers were present in the TCR beta cDNA libraries. TCRdb reprocessed the PCR reads with MiXCR, giving one entry per CDR3 protein. The sample consists of 750,000 to 950,000 distinct CDR3 sequences, approximately 50% of them appearing once. Study-level results: With TRBV5-6, TRBV5-1 and TRBV20-1 included, a handful of TRBV segments were more frequent in patients than in controls.

Their antigen targets remain unknown. What was sequenced was blood. The origin of the receptors is a girl between 5 and 17 years old with multiple sclerosis.

This clonotype was recorded at least ten times. The V call is TRBV12-3 or TRBV12-4, the J call TRBJ2-7; 9 bases are a match to TRBD1. V trimming: 6 bases; J trimming: 2 bases; junction bases outside the gene matches: 5. The CDR3 spans 14 residues. The DNA for the CDR3 is TGTGCCAGCAGCCCAACAGGGGGCCCCTACGAGCAGTACTTC. Translating it yields CASSPTGGPYEQYF.

The chain is built from TRBV6-1 and TRBJ2-7; D remains unclear. This CDR3 is built from 15 residues. Germline lookup yields CDR1 MNHNS and CDR2 SASEGT. Trimming removed 4 bases at V and 0 bases at J, with 13 bases between. CDR3: CASSALDEASYEQYF. CDR3 DNA: TGTGCCAGCAGTGCCCTCGATGAGGCCTCCTACGAGCAGTACTTC.

The chain links TRBV7-9 to TRBJ2-5; 8 bases agree with TRBD2. Germline V gene lookup returns CDR1 SEHNR and CDR2 FQNEAQ (reference sequence). The J segment lost 5 bases and the V segment lost 5 bases, leaving 10 bases of the junction unmatched. This CDR3 is built from 15 residues. This CDR3 is CASSTLAGGSETQYF. The DNA of the CDR3 is TGTGCCAGCAGCACGTTGGCGGGAGGAAGTGAGACCCAGTACTTC.

Regarding this clonotype: The junction shows a germline mismatch at one end, possibly a read error. The V gene is TRBV12-3 or TRBV12-4, the J gene TRBJ1-2, with a tentative D call TRBD1 (6 bases). This CDR3 has 14 amino acids. The CDR3 sequence: CGSSLAGGGYGYTF. The CDR3 coding sequence is TGTGGCAGCAGTTTAGCTGGAGGGGGCTATGGCTACACCTTC.

The rearrangement uses TRBV5-6 and TRBJ2-5; D is tentatively TRBD1 or TRBD2 (5 bases each). The CDR3 totals 14 residues. The V gene lost 3 bases and the J gene lost 5 bases, with 14 bases spanning the gap. The germline CDR1 and CDR2 sequences are SGHDT and YYEEEE. CDR3 sequence: CASSSGRSQETQYF. DNA of the CDR3: TGTGCCAGCAGCTCGGGACGGAGCCAGGAGACCCAGTACTTC.

This clonotype appeared a few times. The V call is TRBV25-1, the J call TRBJ2-6; D uncertain. CDR1 and CDR2 (germline): MGHDK, SYGVNS. The CDR3 runs 16 residues. V was cut by 2 bases and J by 0 bases, with 8 bases left in between. CDR3 DNA sequence: TGTGCCAGCAGTGAAGTAAGGGCCTCTGGGGCCAACGTCCTGACTTTC. Translation: CASSEVRASGANVLTF.

This CDR3 reads CSCGREMNEQFF. In nucleotides, the CDR3 is TGCAGCTGCGGGAGAGAGATGAATGAGCAGTTCTTC. The chain is built from TRBV29-1 and TRBJ2-1; 7 positions agree with TRBD2. The junction had 8 bases not matched to a gene; V was cut back by 8 bases and J by 7 bases. CDR3 size: 12 residues. Germline V gene sequence: CDR1 SQVTM, CDR2 ANQGSEA.

This clonotype came up a few times. The chain carries TRBV10-3 and TRBJ2-4, with a weak D call TRBD2 (6 bases). The ends were cut back, 3 bases at V and 7 bases at J, with 13 bases in the middle. In germline, CDR1 is ENHRY, CDR2 SYGVKD. CDR3 length: 14 residues. Written as DNA, the CDR3 is TGTGCCATCAGTGACGGCAGTGCGGGGAACATTCAGTACTTC. It yields the protein CAISDGSAGNIQYF.

The rearrangement links TRBV27 to TRBJ2-5; the D gene is possibly TRBD1 (5 bases). This CDR3 region has 14 residues. In germline, CDR1 is MNHEY, CDR2 SMNVEV (reference sequence). V lost 5 bases and J lost 5, with 15 bases in between. The CDR3 sequence is CASSPQGGDETQYF. The CDR3 DNA reads as TGTGCCAGCAGTCCCCAGGGTGGGGATGAGACCCAGTACTTC.

This chain joins TRBV10-3 and TRBJ2-7; 8 nucleotides line up with TRBD1. The CDR3 is 10 residues long. With V trimmed by 6 bases and J by 9 bases, 1 base remained unmatched. Germline assignment: CDR1 ENHRY and CDR2 SYGVKD. The CDR3, as DNA: TGTGCCATCAGCGGACAGGGGCAGTACTTC. This translates into CAISGQGQYF.

The table lists this clonotype with a few counts. This chain uses TRBV29-1 with TRBJ2-4; D is unresolved. CDR3 length: 13 amino acids. V was pared by 6 bases and J by 13 bases, with 22 bases between. CDR1 SQVTM and CDR2 ANQGSEA come from the germline V gene. Here the CDR3 DNA reads TGCAGCGTCGCTCTATTGACCAGGACCCAGCAGTACTTC. This translates into CSVALLTRTQQYF.

This clonotype was counted only a few times. The chain uses TRBV20-1 and TRBJ1-2; D unresolved. The CDR3 is 12 amino acids. V dropped 2 bases and J dropped 7 bases, with 11 bases sitting between them. Germline V gene lookup returns CDR1 DFQATT and CDR2 SNEGSKA (reference sequence). Written as DNA, the CDR3 is TGCAGTGCTAGACCGGGAGTTGGTGGCTACACCTTC. Its protein product is CSARPGVGGYTF.

This chain joins TRBV11-2 and TRBJ2-1; 11 bases fit TRBD2. With 1 base clipped from V and 9 bases from J, the junction kept 8 bases outside the gene matches. The CDR3 length is 16 residues. From germline, CDR1 is SGHAT and CDR2 FQNNGV. CDR3 DNA: TGTGCCAGCAGCTTAGGGCTAGCGGGAGGCCGTAGTGAGCAGTTCTTC. Translation: CASSLGLAGGRSEQFF.

The chain recombines TRBV20-1 with TRBJ2-1, with 7 nucleotides matching TRBD2. J lost 6 bases, V lost 5 bases, and 13 bases had no gene match. Germline-derived CDR1 and CDR2 are DFQATT and SNEGSKA (reference sequence). CDR3 size: 15 residues. CDR3 DNA sequence: TGCAGTGCTCCCTCCAGGACTAGTGGGATCAATGAGCAGTTCTTC. This codes for CSAPSRTSGINEQFF.

The rearrangement links TRBV7-9 to TRBJ1-1; D remains unclear. Germline loops: CDR1 SEHNR, CDR2 FQNEAQ (reference sequence). This CDR3 spans 14 amino acids. The germline V and J ends were trimmed by 3 bases and 1 base, with 9 bases remaining between them. The CDR3 is CASSLGKGNTEAFF. CDR3 DNA sequence: TGTGCCAGCAGCTTGGGGAAGGGGAACACTGAAGCTTTCTTT.

The chain recombines TRBV2 with TRBJ2-7; D not resolved. There are 14 residues in the CDR3. Germline CDR1 SNHLY, CDR2 FYNNEI. Trimming pared 2 bases from V and 0 bases from J, leaving 8 bases between. The CDR3: CASSETQDSYEQYF. As DNA, the CDR3 is TGTGCCAGCAGTGAAACCCAGGACTCCTACGAGCAGTACTTC.

The J gene is TRBJ2-3, the V gene TRBV19, with D uncertain. This CDR3 spans 13 amino acids. Trimming pared 4 bases from V and 5 bases from J, leaving 10 bases between. CDR1 and CDR2 from the germline V gene are LNHDA and SQIVND (reference sequence). The CDR3 sequence: CASSTWTRDTQYF. The DNA of the CDR3 is TGTGCCAGTAGTACGTGGACCAGAGATACGCAGTATTTT.

This clonotype has a count of ten or more. This chain joins TRBV5-6 and TRBJ2-5, with unresolved D. Trimming removed 1 base at V and 1 base at J, with 8 bases between. The CDR3 contains 14 residues. Germline V CDR1 and CDR2: SGHDT, YYEEEE. Here the CDR3 reads CASSLRTVQETQYF. The CDR3 DNA reads TGTGCCAGCAGCTTGCGAACAGTCCAAGAGACCCAGTACTTC.

This rearrangement joins TRBV15 to TRBJ2-6, with a tentative D call TRBD1 (5 bases). The CDR3 loop spans 15 amino acids. Germline V CDR1 and CDR2: LNHNV, YYDKDF (reference sequence). The V gene lost 4 bases and the J gene lost 0 bases, with 7 bases spanning the gap. In nucleotides, the CDR3 is TGTGCCACCAGCACGCAGGGCTCTGGGGCCAACGTCCTGACTTTC. Protein sequence: CATSTQGSGANVLTF.

The chain has TRBV5-1 and TRBJ2-3; perhaps TRBD2 as D (6 bases). Trimming stripped 0 bases from V and 0 bases from J, with 11 bases between. Germline V lookup: CDR1 SGHRS, CDR2 YFSETQ. This CDR3 contains 16 residues. CDR3: CASSLEVGLSTDTQYF. The CDR3 coding sequence is TGCGCCAGCAGCTTGGAGGTGGGACTCAGCACAGATACGCAGTATTTT.

The CDR3 spells CAISTAGGQETQYF. The CDR3 region has the DNA TGTGCCATCTCTACGGCAGGGGGCCAAGAGACCCAGTACTTC. The chain employs TRBV10-3 and TRBJ2-5; 7 nucleotides line up with TRBD1. CDR3 size: 14 residues. Germline values: CDR1 ENHRY, CDR2 SYGVKD. Trimming at V came to 8 bases and at J to 1 base, leaving 7 bases not matched to a gene.

V is TRBV7-6 and J is TRBJ2-3, with 10 positions matching TRBD2. The germline CDR1 and CDR2 sequences are SGHVS and FNYEAQ. The CDR3 consists of 18 residues. Germline trimming cut 2 bases from V and 4 bases from J; bases unmatched to any gene: 12. CDR3 nucleotides: TGTGCCAGCAGCTTATTGGGGTCTAGCGGGAGCGCGGCAGATACGCAGTATTTT. Translation: CASSLLGSSGSAADTQYF.

This clonotype was seen more than once but under ten times. The gene calls are TRBV20-1 and TRBJ2-5; 8 nucleotides agree with TRBD2. The CDR3 covers 14 residues. The germline V gene has CDR1 DFQATT and CDR2 SNEGSKA (reference sequence). Losses at the gene ends were 3 bases for V and 1 base for J; bases not matched to a gene: 4. DNA of the CDR3: TGCAGTGCTAGTCGGGAGGGGAGCCAAGAGACCCAGTACTTC. Translation gives CSASREGSQETQYF.

The CDR3 bases are TGCAGCGTCCCCGTTGACCGGCCGGGAGGGACCTACGAGCAGTACTTC. Translation: CSVPVDRPGGTYEQYF. The V and J genes are TRBV29-1 and TRBJ2-7, with 8 bases matching TRBD2. Looked up from germline, CDR1 is SQVTM and CDR2 is ANQGSEA. The V gene end was trimmed by 6 bases and the J gene end by 2 bases; junction bases not matched to a gene: 15. This CDR3 has 16 amino acids.